The rows below give T cell receptor beta chains drawn from one sample of a study of T cell responses to AZD1222 COVID-19 vaccine. Generated by immunoSEQ multiplex PCR, the TCRdb table keeps only in-frame clones and is missing some. The sample has roughly 150,000 clones; more than 85% are singletons. The material was peripheral blood, obtained 28 days after the second AZD1222 dose. The receptors shown here come from an adult who received the AZD1222 COVID-19 vaccine. The CDR3 runs from the conserved cysteine through the conserved F or W. D genes are given only for firm matches. A row's size may be missing; if present it is once, few, many or a size class.

TRBV7-9	TRBD1	NA	TRBJ2-6	TGTGCCAGCAGCTCCTGGACAGGGCTAAGCTCTGGGGCCAACGTCCTGACTTTC	CASSSWTGLSSGANVLTF
TRBV6-5	NA	few	TRBJ2-7	TGTGCCAGCCACTGGACGTTCTCCTACGAGCAGTACTTC	CASHWTFSYEQYF
TRBV30	NA	NA	TRBJ2-3	TGTGCCTGGAGTTGGCAATTCTCTAGCACAGATACGCAGTATTTT	CAWSWQFSSTDTQYF
TRBV4-2	NA	NA	TRBJ1-2	TGTGCCAGCAGTTATCCGGGACGGCTTAACTATGGCTACACCTTC	CASSYPGRLNYGYTF
TRBV5-5	NA	NA	TRBJ2-7	TGTGCCAGCAGCTTGGAACAGTTCACGGGGTCCTACGAGCAGTACTTC	CASSLEQFTGSYEQYF
TRBV9	TRBD1	NA	TRBJ1-1	TGTGCCAGCAGCGTAGGGGGACAGGGGAGCACTGAAGCTTTCTTT	CASSVGGQGSTEAFF
TRBV7-2	NA	NA	TRBJ2-1	TGTGCCAGCAGCCAAACTGGGAGCACCTACAATGAGCAGTTCTTC	CASSQTGSTYNEQFF
TRBV5-1	NA	NA	TRBJ1-3	TGCGCCAGCAGCTTGGCCCGTATCCAGGGTGCCCATGGAAACACCATATATTTT	CASSLARIQGAHGNTIYF
TRBV5-4	NA	NA	TRBJ1-1	TGTGCCAGCAGCTCGGGGAGGGACACTGAAGCTTTCTTT	CASSSGRDTEAFF
TRBV29-1	NA	NA	TRBJ1-2	TGCAGCGTTGGGCAGGGGAATGGCTACACCTTC	CSVGQGNGYTF
TRBV15	NA	NA	TRBJ1-1	TGTGCCACCAGCAGAGATTCCCCCCTCGACTGGGGCGTGAACACTGAAGCTTTCTTT	CATSRDSPLDWGVNTEAFF
TRBV6-4	NA	NA	TRBJ1-5	TGTGCCAGCAGTGACTTTGGGGGAGTTCAGCCCCAGCATTTT	CASSDFGGVQPQHF
TRBV7-7	NA	NA	TRBJ1-3	TGTGCCAGCAGCCCTCTGAGGGCAGGGGAAGCAAACACCATATATTTT	CASSPLRAGEANTIYF
TRBV5-5	NA	NA	TRBJ1-2	TGTGCCAGCAGCTTGGTCTCTAACTATGGCTACACCTTC	CASSLVSNYGYTF
TRBV3-1/TRBV3-2	NA	NA	TRBJ2-4	TGTGCCAGCAGCGGGGTAAGTCCCATTAAAAACATTCAGTACTTC	CASSGVSPIKNIQYF
TRBV19	NA	NA	TRBJ1-6	TGTGCCAGTGTAAATGGGGGTAATTCACCCCTCCACTTT	CASVNGGNSPLHF
TRBV5-8	TRBD1	NA	TRBJ1-4	TGTGCCAGCAGCTTTGGGACAGGCACGTATGAAAAACTGTTTTTT	CASSFGTGTYEKLFF
TRBV19	TRBD1	NA	TRBJ1-1	TGTGCCAGTAGTCCCCGAGCAGGGGGTTGGACTGAAGCTTTCTTT	CASSPRAGGWTEAFF
TRBV28	TRBD1	NA	TRBJ2-5	TGTGCCAGCAGTTTGGGGGGGACAGGGGGCGCGGAGACCCAGTACTTC	CASSLGGTGGAETQYF
TRBV13	TRBD1	few	TRBJ2-1	TGTGCCAGCAGCCTGCAAACAGGGGAGAGGTACAATGAGCAGTTCTTC	CASSLQTGERYNEQFF
TRBV15	TRBD1	NA	TRBJ1-5	TGTGCCACCAGCCTTCGACAGGGGTCAAATCAGCCCCAGCATTTT	CATSLRQGSNQPQHF
TRBV7-2	NA	NA	TRBJ2-7	TGTGCCAGCAGCTTAGGCGGCCTCCTAAGGGGGGAGCAGTACTTC	CASSLGGLLRGEQYF
TRBV28	TRBD1	NA	TRBJ1-2	TGTGCCAGCAGTTTATACGGGACAGGGGGCGGCTACACCTTC	CASSLYGTGGGYTF
TRBV5-1	NA	NA	TRBJ2-7	TGCGCCAGCAGCTTGGGGACGGACCCATCCTACGAGCAGTACTTC	CASSLGTDPSYEQYF
TRBV7-2	NA	NA	TRBJ2-7	TGTGCCAGCAGCTCGAAGACAGGAATAGGGTACGAGCAGTACTTC	CASSSKTGIGYEQYF
TRBV11-1	NA	NA	TRBJ2-1	TGTGCCAGTCGAGAGATGAATGAGCAGTTCTTC	CASREMNEQFF
TRBV6-5	NA	NA	TRBJ2-5	TGTGCCAGCAGTTACAAGGGGGTGGAGACCCAGTACTTC	CASSYKGVETQYF
TRBV28	NA	NA	TRBJ1-5	TGTGCCAGCCAGACCTTACGAGGGATTAATCAGCCCCAGCATTTT	CASQTLRGINQPQHF
TRBV5-1	NA	NA	TRBJ1-3	TGCGCCAGCAGCCAAACCCCAGGGGCTGGAAACACCATATATTTT	CASSQTPGAGNTIYF
TRBV12-3/TRBV12-4	NA	NA	TRBJ1-5	TGTGCCAGCAGTTTGAATGGGTGGCAGCCCCAGCATTTT	CASSLNGWQPQHF
TRBV29-1	NA	NA	TRBJ1-1	TGCAGCGCCGCTCCCATGAACACTGAAGCTTTCTTT	CSAAPMNTEAFF
TRBV6-5	NA	NA	TRBJ1-1	TGTGCCAGCAGCCGGGTCTCGGGTAGGAGCACTGAAGCTTTCTTT	CASSRVSGRSTEAFF
TRBV27	NA	NA	TRBJ1-2	TGTGCCAGCAGTATACAGGGTCCCTATGGCTACACCTTC	CASSIQGPYGYTF
TRBV2	NA	NA	TRBJ1-1	TGTGCCAGTCTATCCGGGACAACTGAAGCTTTCTTT	CASLSGTTEAFF
TRBV10-3	NA	NA	TRBJ1-2	TGTGCCATTCGGTCCGGGGGCGCCAAGGATGGCTACACCTTC	CAIRSGGAKDGYTF
TRBV6-5	TRBD1	NA	TRBJ2-5	TGTGCCAGCAGTCGACAGGGAACCCAAGAGACCCAGTACTTC	CASSRQGTQETQYF
TRBV5-1	NA	NA	TRBJ1-1	TGCGCCAGCGGATACACGAGCATGAACACTGAAGCTTTCTTT	CASGYTSMNTEAFF
TRBV3-1/TRBV3-2	NA	NA	TRBJ1-2	TGTGCCAGCAGCCCACGCGGGGACGGAGGGGGCTACACCTTC	CASSPRGDGGGYTF
TRBV5-1	NA	NA	TRBJ1-1	TGCGCCAGCAGCTCGACAGTTGCGGGCACTGAAGCTTTCTTT	CASSSTVAGTEAFF
TRBV28	NA	NA	TRBJ2-6	TGTGCCAGCAGTTATGGGGCCAACGTCCTGACTTTC	CASSYGANVLTF
TRBV4-1	NA	NA	TRBJ1-2	TGCGCCAGCAGCCAAGACCCCTGGGGGATCGGTGGCTACACCTTC	CASSQDPWGIGGYTF
TRBV14	NA	NA	TRBJ1-1	TGTGCCAGCAGCCAGGGCCCAGGGTTCCCTGAAGCTTTCTTT	CASSQGPGFPEAFF
TRBV7-3	NA	NA	TRBJ2-1	TGTGCCAGCAGCGGGGACAATGAGCAGTTCTTC	CASSGDNEQFF
TRBV12-3/TRBV12-4	NA	NA	TRBJ2-5	TGTGCCAGCAGCCCCTTAAGGTCGGAGACCCAGTACTTC	CASSPLRSETQYF
TRBV3-1/TRBV3-2	TRBD2	NA	TRBJ2-3	TGTGCCAGCAGTCCACTTAGCGGGGGGGTGGCAGATACGCAGTATTTT	CASSPLSGGVADTQYF
TRBV6-5	NA	NA	TRBJ2-7	TGTGCCAGCAACCCGTCCCCTAGCTACGAGCAGTACTTC	CASNPSPSYEQYF
TRBV11-2	NA	NA	TRBJ1-2	TGTGCCAGCAGCTCGACCCGGGACCGAGCTAACTATGGCTACACCTTC	CASSSTRDRANYGYTF
TRBV7-8	NA	NA	TRBJ2-3	TGTGCCAGCAGCTCGGACAGCACAGATACGCAGTATTTT	CASSSDSTDTQYF